A single sample gave rise to the 7 T cell receptor beta chains below, sequenced in a study of blood T cell repertoires in COVID-19. Assay used: immunoSEQ multiplex PCR; TCRdb lists only in-frame clones, some missing. The sample has roughly 59,000 clones, approximately 73% seen once; the top ten hold approximately 6.8%. Sequenced material: peripheral blood. These receptors were collected from a woman in her forties or fifties with active or convalescent COVID-19.

This clone was seen a handful of times. The chain couples TRBV6-5 to TRBJ1-2; 7 bases agree with TRBD1. The ends lost 6 bases at V and 8 bases at J; junction bases unmatched: 9. CDR1 is MNHEY, CDR2 SVGAGI, per germline. CDR3 size: 13 residues. In DNA form, the CDR3 reads TGTGCCAGCAGCCGCCCCAGGGGGGTCGGCTACACCTTC. It encodes CASSRPRGVGYTF.

This clone was observed once. The V gene is TRBV7-2, the J gene TRBJ2-5; D possibly corresponds to TRBD2 (5 bases). V lost 1 base and J 3 bases, leaving 15 bases between the germline ends. Germline V CDR1 and CDR2: SGHTA, FQGNSA. The CDR3 is 16 amino acids. CDR3 sequence (DNA): TGTGCCAGCAGCTTAGGGCTAGCTCGGGGAAAAGAGACCCAGTACTTC. Protein product: CASSLGLARGKETQYF.

Note on this clone: This sample includes further DNA sequences coding for the same CDR3. The rearrangement links TRBV5-1 to TRBJ2-3; 10 bases are a match to TRBD2. Germline assignment: CDR1 SGHRS and CDR2 YFSETQ. The V gene end was trimmed by 1 base and the J gene end by 3 bases; junction bases not matched to a gene: 2. The CDR3 length is 15 residues. The CDR3 sequence is CASSLSGRGTDTQYF. The CDR3 DNA reads TGCGCCAGCAGCTTGAGCGGGAGGGGGACAGATACGCAGTATTTT.

This rearrangement joins TRBV5-4 to TRBJ2-7, with D possibly TRBD1 on 5 matching bases. The length of the CDR3 is 14 residues. Germline V gene sequence: CDR1 SGHNT, CDR2 YYREEE (reference sequence). Trimming left V 0 bases short and J 6 bases short, with 13 bases between. In DNA form, the CDR3 reads TGTGCCAGCAGCTTGGACCGGACACTCGCCGAGCAGTACTTC. Translated, it gives CASSLDRTLAEQYF.

V gene TRBV6-2 or TRBV6-3 combines with J gene TRBJ2-7, with 11 bases matching TRBD2. From germline, CDR1 is MNHEY and CDR2 SVGEGT. This CDR3 has 13 amino acids. J lost 7 bases, V lost 1 base, and 0 bases had no gene match. CDR3 amino acids: CASSYWTSGEQYF. The CDR3, as DNA: TGTGCCAGCAGTTACTGGACTAGCGGGGAGCAGTACTTC.

This sequence joins TRBV9 and TRBJ1-2; maybe TRBD1 (5 bases). Germline-derived CDR1 and CDR2 are SGDLS and YYNGEE. This CDR3 region has 16 residues. V was cut by 2 bases and J by 8 bases, with 22 bases left in between. CDR3 nucleotide sequence: TGTGCCAGCAGCGTCGGCGGGGGGACCCTGAGTGGCGGCTACACCTTC. Protein: CASSVGGGTLSGGYTF.

This chain links TRBV6-2 or TRBV6-3 with TRBJ2-1; D is unresolved. Trimming pared 4 bases from V and 7 bases from J, leaving 11 bases between. The germline V gene encodes CDR1 MNHEY and CDR2 SVGEGT. This CDR3 region has 13 residues. The CDR3 coding sequence is TGTGCCAGCAGTTCCGGAGTGGAGAATGAGCAGTTCTTC. Translation gives CASSSGVENEQFF.